This T cell receptor beta chain was recorded in a study of blood T cell repertoires in COVID-19. As for the study in general: Sites in the United States, Italy and Spain provided acute and convalescent COVID-19 samples. From T cells, B-cell-depleted T cells, or PBMCs came the material, which was cDNA or gDNA.

Per the study methods: Amplifying reference gene primers gave estimates of nucleated cell counts. The table came from immunoSEQ multiplex PCR; TCRdb's copy has only in-frame clones and leaves some out. That table supplies the V and J calls and clone size; D and trimming were determined from the DNA. The repertoire holds 86,000 or so clones, roughly four fifths seen once, with 1.2% in the top ten. Germline V gene lookup returns CDR1 LNHDA and CDR2 SQIVND (reference sequence). This CDR3 is built from 19 residues. Trimming removed 4 bases at V and 0 bases at J, with 24 bases between. The V gene is TRBV19, the J gene TRBJ2-5; D is perhaps TRBD1 (6 bases). Sequencing input: peripheral blood. This clonotype originated in a woman over 75 with acute or convalescent COVID-19. The CDR3 sequence: CASSTHRDPDPRNQETQYF. The DNA for the CDR3 is TGTGCCAGTAGTACCCACAGGGACCCCGACCCTAGGAACCAAGAGACCCAGTACTTC.